This T cell receptor (beta chain) is drawn from a study of cytomegalovirus exposure and HLA in healthy donors. General study points: Immune exposure data for these donors was limited to CMV serostatus.

Primers for the PCR totalled 60 Vbeta and 13 Jbeta. Clones were read by immunoSEQ multiplex PCR, and TCRdb kept only the in-frame ones, dropping some. The profile covers about 55,000 clones, with 45% to 70% appearing a single time and approximately 12% taken by the ten largest. About this clone: Its antigen is not identified.

From germline, CDR1 is KGHSH and CDR2 LQKENI. V lost 0 bases to trimming and J lost 6 bases, with 17 bases between them. This CDR3 spans 17 amino acids. The records do not include a CMV serostatus for this donor. The specimen was PBMCs. The V call is TRBV18, the J call TRBJ2-2, with D perhaps matching TRBD1 (5 bases). The sequence derives from a human donor in good health. In nucleotides, the CDR3 is TGTGCCAGCTCACCACCTAGGACACTTGTTTGCTCCGGGGAGCTGTTTTTT. This translates into CASSPPRTLVCSGELFF.